These 32 T cell receptor beta chains were sequenced from one sample in a study of PD-1 blockade in classical Hodgkin lymphoma (dated by TCRdb to the early 2020s). Library preparation employed the immunoSEQ multiplex PCR assay. This is the immuneACCESS table as TCRdb keeps it, with only in-frame sequences that have V and J called. A part of the clones is gone; compared with another copy, unresolved V genes explain less than half, and the rest is unexplained. Counted in this sample were roughly 45,000 clones; around 72% of them appeared once. Together, the top ten hold approximately 3% of the sample. Interpreted using the paper, the time point label stands for: cycle 2 day 1 (C2D1) of nivolumab. All trial patients had relapsed after autologous stem cell transplantation, with cohorts A, B and C differing in prior brentuximab vedotin exposure. Sequencing used peripheral blood mononuclear cells (PBMCs), obtained before the second cycle of nivolumab. All receptors derive from a human donor with classical Hodgkin lymphoma.

This clone was observed a single time. V gene TRBV18 combines with J gene TRBJ2-7; D could derive from TRBD1 or TRBD2 (5 bases each). CDR3 length: 15 residues. The V gene's germline CDR1 is KGHSH and CDR2 LQKENI. The V end lost 1 base, the J end lost 2 bases, and 12 bases lay between the germline ends. For the CDR3, the DNA is TGTGCCAGCTCACCACTTCCCGGGACCACCTACGAGCAGTACTTC. Amino acids: CASSPLPGTTYEQYF.

V is TRBV7-3 and J is TRBJ2-3; possibly TRBD1 or TRBD2 for D (5 bases each). V dropped 3 bases and J dropped 10 bases, with 11 bases sitting between them. This CDR3 spans 12 amino acids. The V gene's germline CDR1 is SGHTA and CDR2 FQGTGA. The CDR3: CASSFGGHSQYF. Here the CDR3 DNA reads TGTGCCAGCAGCTTTGGGGGTCACTCGCAGTATTTT.

The rearrangement uses TRBV7-2 and TRBJ1-4; D ambiguous. The V and J ends lost 2 bases and 0 bases respectively, with 7 bases between them. Germline loops: CDR1 SGHTA, CDR2 FQGNSA. CDR3 length equals 15 residues. CDR3 sequence (DNA): TGTGCCAGCAGCTTACAGGCATCAACTAATGAAAAACTGTTTTTT. Protein: CASSLQASTNEKLFF.

The chain has TRBV5-1 and TRBJ1-1, with D possibly being TRBD1 (5 bases). Germline lookup yields CDR1 SGHRS and CDR2 YFSETQ. The CDR3 totals 14 residues. V lost 4 bases and J lost 3, with 13 bases in between. CDR3: CASSEPGGDTEAFF. The CDR3 DNA reads TGCGCCAGCAGCGAGCCCGGAGGGGACACTGAAGCTTTCTTT.

The count of this clone is one. The chain uses TRBV27 and TRBJ2-7, with a possible D match to TRBD1 (6 bases). CDR1 and CDR2 from the germline V gene are MNHEY and SMNVEV (reference sequence). This CDR3 comprises 14 residues. V was pared by 5 bases and J by 3 bases, with 14 bases between. The CDR3 loop reads CASSIGQLLYEQYF. DNA of the CDR3: TGTGCCAGCAGTATCGGACAGCTTCTCTACGAGCAGTACTTC.

V usage is TRBV27 and J usage is TRBJ2-7; D may correspond to TRBD1 or TRBD2 (6 bases each). The CDR3 runs 14 residues. V gave up 3 bases and J gave up 6 bases, with 15 bases separating them. CDR1 MNHEY and CDR2 SMNVEV come from the germline V gene (reference sequence). In nucleotides, the CDR3 is TGTGCCAGCAGTTTTCGCCCGGGGGCGGTCGAGCAGTACTTC. It codes for CASSFRPGAVEQYF.

The CDR3 loop is CASSLGAGASTDTQYF. DNA of the CDR3: TGTGCCAGCAGCTTAGGTGCGGGGGCGAGCACAGATACGCAGTATTTT. The chain combines TRBV13 with TRBJ2-3, with TRBD2 as a possible D gene (7 bases). V was clipped by 0 bases and J by 0 bases, with 10 bases between them. The germline gives CDR1 PRHDT, CDR2 FYEKMQ (reference sequence). The CDR3 totals 16 residues.

This chain joins TRBV27 and TRBJ2-2; no clear D gene. The CDR3 is 14 residues long. Looked up from germline, CDR1 is MNHEY and CDR2 is SMNVEV (reference sequence). Trimming removed 3 bases from V and 4 bases from J, with 9 bases in between. Here the CDR3 DNA reads TGTGCCAGCAGTTTTGGGTTTGGCACCGGGGAGCTGTTTTTT. This encodes CASSFGFGTGELFF.

This chain connects TRBV5-6 to TRBJ2-5; D is unresolved. Germline lookup yields CDR1 SGHDT and CDR2 YYEEEE. The CDR3 extends over 14 amino acids. The V and J ends lost 4 bases and 3 bases respectively, with 13 bases between them. Here the CDR3 DNA reads TGTGCCAGCAGCCCCTTTGGCAGCAAAGAGACCCAGTACTTC. The encoded protein is CASSPFGSKETQYF.

The CDR3 sequence: CASSVGVLGQLYEQYF. CDR3 bases: TGTGCCAGCAGCGTAGGAGTCCTAGGACAGCTCTACGAGCAGTACTTC. V is TRBV9 and J is TRBJ2-7, with D possibly TRBD1 on 6 matching bases. The V and J ends lost 0 bases and 3 bases respectively, with 16 bases between them. Germline V CDR1 and CDR2: SGDLS, YYNGEE. This CDR3 has 16 amino acids.

This chain connects TRBV21-1 to TRBJ1-2. TRBV21-1 is noted as a pseudogene. This CDR3 comprises 13 residues. The DNA for the CDR3 is TGTGCCAGCGAGAATGTAGCTAACTATGGCTACACCTTC. It is translated as CASENVANYGYTF.

CDR3 sequence (DNA): TGTGCCAGCTCAGGAACCACAGATACGCAGTATTTT. Translated, it gives CASSGTTDTQYF. The rearrangement links TRBV5-8 to TRBJ2-3; D gene unclear. Per germline, CDR1 SGHTS and CDR2 YDEGEE. The CDR3 covers 12 residues. The germline V and J ends were trimmed by 7 bases and 2 bases, with 8 bases remaining between them.

This clone appeared a few times. The gene calls are TRBV5-5 and TRBJ2-7; TRBD1 matches 9 bases. Germline V CDR1 and CDR2: SGHKS, YYEKEE (reference sequence). The ends lost 1 base at V and 5 bases at J; junction bases unmatched: 7. The CDR3 runs to 15 residues. Written as DNA, the CDR3 is TGTGCCAGCAGCTTGACCGGGACAGGGCGCCACGAGCAGTACTTC. Protein product: CASSLTGTGRHEQYF.

The chain joins TRBV18 to TRBJ2-2, with TRBD1 matching over 9 bases. The germline gives CDR1 KGHSH, CDR2 LQKENI. The CDR3 is made up of 16 amino acids. With V trimmed by 8 bases and J by 2 bases, 9 bases remained unmatched. The CDR3, as DNA: TGTGCCAGCATCCCGACAGGGGGTTATAACACCGGGGAGCTGTTTTTT. It yields the protein CASIPTGGYNTGELFF.

The rearrangement uses TRBV18 and TRBJ1-1; D gene uncertain. CDR3 length: 15 amino acids. Trimming cost V 3 bases and J 2 bases, with 13 bases left between them. Germline V gives CDR1 KGHSH, CDR2 LQKENI. The CDR3 nucleotides read TGTGCCAGCTCACCGCCCACCTTAGGAAACACTGAAGCTTTCTTT. This gives the protein CASSPPTLGNTEAFF.

The chain couples TRBV14 to TRBJ1-3; D is possibly TRBD1 (6 bases). The V end lost 4 bases, the J end lost 3 bases, and 10 bases lay between the germline ends. The CDR3 loop spans 14 amino acids. Germline loops: CDR1 SGHDN, CDR2 FVKESK. The CDR3 DNA follows: TGTGCCAGCAGCCGTGGACAGATTGGAAACACCATATATTTT. It yields the protein CASSRGQIGNTIYF.

The chain uses TRBV11-2 and TRBJ1-2; no definite D call. This CDR3 is 15 amino acids long. Trimming took 5 bases from V and 4 from J, leaving 17 bases between them. Germline V gives CDR1 SGHAT, CDR2 FQNNGV. The CDR3 nucleotides are TGTGCCAGCAGCCCGAACACTGGGCTCGGCTATGGCTACACCTTC. Amino acids: CASSPNTGLGYGYTF.

This sequence joins TRBV6-5 and TRBJ2-7; TRBD1 agrees at 8 bases. Unmatched junction bases numbered 5, after V lost 7 bases and J lost 0 bases. This CDR3 contains 14 residues. Looked up from germline, CDR1 is MNHEY and CDR2 is SVGAGI. The CDR3 spells CASKRQGSSYEQYF. The DNA of the CDR3 is TGTGCCAGCAAACGACAGGGGAGCTCCTACGAGCAGTACTTC.

This chain connects TRBV6-6 to TRBJ1-5; D perhaps matches TRBD1 (6 bases). CDR3 length: 13 residues. Per germline, CDR1 MNHNY and CDR2 SVGAGI (reference sequence). The germline V and J ends were trimmed by 8 bases and 5 bases, with 13 bases remaining between them. CDR3 in DNA: TGTGCCAGCTTCAGGGGAGGGGATCAGCCCCAGCATTTT. Its translation: CASFRGGDQPQHF.

This sequence joins TRBV30 and TRBJ2-7; TRBD2 matches 7 bases. CDR1 is GTSNPN and CDR2 is SVGIG in the germline V gene (reference sequence). V gave up 6 bases and J gave up 9 bases; unmatched junction bases: 11. The CDR3 extends over 12 amino acids. The CDR3 DNA reads TGTGCCTGTTGTGGCGGGAGTTTGATGCAGTACTTC. This translates into CACCGGSLMQYF.

The CDR3 nucleotides are TGTGCCAGCAGTCTGGAGGGGCACCGACAAGAGACCCAGTACTTC. It encodes CASSLEGHRQETQYF. The chain has TRBV28 and TRBJ2-5, with D possibly matching TRBD2 (6 bases). The CDR3 sequence is 15 residues long. The V end lost 5 bases, the J end lost 2 bases, and 15 bases lay between the germline ends. The germline gives CDR1 MDHEN, CDR2 SYDVKM.

The chain has TRBV10-2 and TRBJ2-2; TRBD2 might be the D (6 bases). The germline V gene has CDR1 WSHSY and CDR2 SAAADI. The V and J ends lost 5 bases and 4 bases respectively, with 11 bases between them. This CDR3 contains 14 residues. The CDR3 region is CASSFSTSTGELFF. CDR3 bases: TGCGCCAGCAGTTTTTCGACTAGCACCGGGGAGCTGTTTTTT.

In this sample, this clone turned up once. This chain links TRBV5-4 with TRBJ2-3; 11 nucleotides align to TRBD2. J was trimmed by 2 bases and V by 3 bases; bases with no gene match: 11. From germline, CDR1 is SGHNT and CDR2 YYREEE (reference sequence). The CDR3 loop spans 18 amino acids. CDR3 nucleotide sequence: TGTGCCAGCAGCTGGACCTCTAGCGGGGGGCAAATCACAGATACGCAGTATTTT. Its translation is CASSWTSSGGQITDTQYF.

V gene TRBV7-2 combines with J gene TRBJ2-1, with 10 nucleotides matching TRBD1. The CDR3 loop spans 15 amino acids. From germline, CDR1 is SGHTA and CDR2 FQGNSA. V lost 4 bases and J lost 4; bases outside the gene matches: 4. The CDR3 DNA is TGTGCCAGCAGCTCCGGGACAGGGGTTTACAATGAGCAGTTCTTC. It codes for CASSSGTGVYNEQFF.

The rearrangement joins TRBV11-2 to TRBJ2-2, with no clear D. CDR1 and CDR2 from the germline V gene are SGHAT and FQNNGV. V was shortened by 1 base and J by 9 bases, with 9 bases between the two germline ends. The CDR3 has 13 amino acids. In DNA form, the CDR3 reads TGTGCCAGCAGCTTAGCCCGCATCAGGGAGCTGTTTTTT. It specifies CASSLARIRELFF.

In its sample, this clone was seen a few times. The chain is built from TRBV30 and TRBJ1-2, with D uncertain. The CDR3 consists of 10 residues. Germline V gene data show CDR1 as GTSNPN and CDR2 as SVGIG (reference sequence). The V end lost 4 bases, the J end lost 4 bases, and 4 bases lay between the germline ends. The CDR3 nucleotides read TGTGCCTGGAACACCTATGGCTACACCTTC. Protein: CAWNTYGYTF.

V is TRBV13 and J is TRBJ2-1; 7 bases line up with TRBD2. V shed 0 bases and J 2 bases; nucleotides not matched to a gene: 4. The CDR3 extends over 16 amino acids. In germline, CDR1 is PRHDT, CDR2 FYEKMQ (reference sequence). DNA of the CDR3: TGTGCCAGCAGCTTAGGCCGACTAGCTCCCTACAATGAGCAGTTCTTC. Translation: CASSLGRLAPYNEQFF.

This chain connects TRBV28 to TRBJ2-3, with 8 bases matching TRBD1. Trimming cost V 6 bases and J 7 bases; bases outside gene matches: 15. Germline V lookup: CDR1 MDHEN, CDR2 SYDVKM. This CDR3 has 16 amino acids. The CDR3 nucleotides are TGTGCCAGCAGCCCGACTGGACAGGGCCTGAGGAATACGCAGTATTTT. Translation gives CASSPTGQGLRNTQYF.

In this sample, this clone turned up once. This chain joins TRBV7-9 and TRBJ1-5, with TRBD1 matching over 8 bases. The CDR3 has 18 residues. V shed 1 base and J 5 bases; nucleotides not matched to a gene: 13. CDR1 and CDR2 from the germline V gene are SEHNR and FQNEAQ (reference sequence). For the CDR3, the DNA is TGTGCCAGCAGCTTAGGATTCGCAGGGGGCAACCTGGATCAGCCCCAGCATTTT. Its translation is CASSLGFAGGNLDQPQHF.

This clone has just a few counts. J is TRBJ1-5 and V is TRBV6-4; D call uncertain. The V and J ends lost 6 bases and 6 bases respectively, with 12 bases between them. The CDR3 is 13 residues long. In germline, CDR1 is MRHNA, CDR2 SNTAGT. The CDR3 nucleotides are TGTGCCAGCAGCCTAGGAAGCGGTCAGCCCCAGCATTTT. Its protein product is CASSLGSGQPQHF.

J is TRBJ2-1 and V is TRBV18, with TRBD2 matching 10 bases. The CDR3 extends over 16 amino acids. Germline assignment: CDR1 KGHSH and CDR2 LQKENI. V lost 3 bases to trimming and J lost 4 bases; unmatched junction nucleotides: 6. The CDR3 is CASSPQAGGKYNEQFF. For the CDR3, the DNA is TGTGCCAGCTCACCCCAAGCGGGAGGGAAATACAATGAGCAGTTCTTC.

The chain couples TRBV29-1 to TRBJ2-1; D not certain. From germline, CDR1 is SQVTM and CDR2 ANQGSEA. V was pared by 7 bases and J by 10 bases, with 23 bases between. The CDR3 has 14 amino acids. CDR3 nucleotide sequence: TGCAGCGCCAGAGCACCCCTGCCCGAAGCGGAGCAGTTCTTC. Amino acid sequence: CSARAPLPEAEQFF.